This is a list of T cell receptor beta chains from one sample in a study of T cell changes during pregnancy in multiple sclerosis. TCRdb's table, derived via immunoSEQ multiplex PCR, lists solely in-frame clones and lacks some. In the table there are around 71,000 clones, approximately 90% of which are singletons. This specimen consisted of peripheral blood, obtained in the third trimester of pregnancy. The receptors stem from a female donor with multiple sclerosis, enrolled in a pregnancy study. CDR3s include the opening cysteine and the closing phenylalanine or tryptophan. A D gene is named only where the DNA matches it firmly. The size of a clone is reported for some rows only, either as once, few or many, or as a class for expanded clones.

-	-	TRBJ2-5	TRBV27	CASSPRAEQRGETQYF	TGTGCCAGCAGTCCGCGTGCGGAGCAGAGGGGGGAGACCCAGTACTTC
-	-	TRBJ2-7	TRBV7-9	CASSLGGSTYEQYF	TGTGCCAGCAGCTTAGGAGGTAGCACCTACGAGCAGTACTTC
-	TRBD2	TRBJ2-3	TRBV7-6	CASSETLAGGSDTQYF	TGTGCCAGCAGCGAGACACTAGCGGGAGGATCAGATACGCAGTATTTT
-	-	TRBJ2-1	TRBV11-2	CASSLAGEVNEQFF	TGTGCCAGCAGCTTAGCGGGAGAGGTTAATGAGCAGTTCTTC
-	TRBD1	TRBJ1-4	TRBV4-1	CASSQSRGRTNEKLFF	TGCGCCAGCAGCCAGTCCAGGGGGAGGACTAATGAAAAACTGTTTTTT
-	TRBD1	TRBJ2-3	TRBV29-1	CSVVTGTDIIDTQYF	TGCAGCGTTGTGACTGGGACAGACATCATAGATACGCAGTATTTT
-	-	TRBJ2-7	TRBV27	CASSLVGGQRAYEQYF	TGTGCCAGCAGTTTAGTCGGGGGACAGAGAGCCTACGAGCAGTACTTC
-	TRBD1	TRBJ2-7	TRBV18	CASSPGTGIDEQYF	TGTGCCAGCTCACCGGGGACAGGGATCGACGAGCAGTACTTC
many	TRBD1	TRBJ2-7	TRBV30	CAGGQDYEQYF	TGTGCCGGGGGACAGGATTACGAGCAGTACTTC
few	TRBD1	TRBJ2-1	TRBV2	CASSEEAGGIYNEQFF	TGTGCCAGCAGTGAAGAGGCAGGGGGCATCTACAATGAGCAGTTCTTC
once	-	TRBJ1-1	TRBV11-1	CASSLARRTNTEAFF	TGTGCCAGCAGCTTAGCGCGAAGGACTAACACTGAAGCTTTCTTT
-	TRBD2	TRBJ2-5	TRBV2	CASRARLAGYQETQYF	TGTGCCAGCAGGGCTAGACTAGCGGGCTACCAAGAGACCCAGTACTTC
-	-	TRBJ2-3	TRBV4-2	CASSQDGEDQGTDTQYF	TGTGCCAGCAGCCAAGACGGGGAGGACCAAGGCACAGATACGCAGTATTTT
-	TRBD1	TRBJ1-1	TRBV6-5	CASSYSQGAHTEAFF	TGTGCCAGCAGTTACTCACAGGGGGCGCACACTGAAGCTTTCTTT
-	TRBD1	TRBJ2-7	TRBV7-2	CASSFDRDRGYEQYF	TGTGCCAGCAGCTTCGACCGGGACAGGGGTTACGAGCAGTACTTC
once	-	TRBJ1-3	TRBV2	CASTRRSELSGNTIYF	TGTGCCAGCACCAGGAGGAGCGAACTCTCTGGAAACACCATATATTTT
once	TRBD2	TRBJ2-7	TRBV29-1	CSVYIRGVAGTTYEQYF	TGCAGCGTTTATATAAGAGGGGTAGCGGGGACAACCTACGAGCAGTACTTC
-	TRBD2	TRBJ2-5	TRBV2	CASSEALAGSQETQYF	TGTGCCAGCAGTGAAGCGCTAGCGGGGTCACAAGAGACCCAGTACTTC
-	-	TRBJ1-1	TRBV7-9	CASSLREAATEAFF	TGTGCCAGCAGCTTACGAGAGGCGGCCACTGAAGCTTTCTTT
-	-	TRBJ1-1	TRBV30	CACRRDGGTEAFF	TGTGCCTGTAGGAGGGATGGGGGAACTGAAGCTTTCTTT
-	TRBD2	TRBJ2-3	TRBV30	CAWSGLARTDTQYF	TGTGCCTGGAGTGGACTAGCGCGCACAGATACGCAGTATTTT
-	-	TRBJ2-1	TRBV4-2	CASSQSKSGRGHNEQFF	TGTGCCAGCAGCCAATCGAAAAGCGGGCGGGGCCACAATGAGCAGTTCTTC
-	-	TRBJ2-1	TRBV2	CASSGGGVEQFF	TGTGCCAGCAGTGGAGGGGGGGTTGAGCAGTTCTTC
-	-	TRBJ2-2	TRBV6-5	CASSITGELFF	TGTGCCAGCAGCATTACCGGGGAGCTGTTTTTT
-	-	TRBJ2-5	TRBV5-5	CASSLFLAETQYF	TGTGCCAGCAGCTTGTTCCTAGCTGAGACCCAGTACTTC
-	-	TRBJ2-5	TRBV9	CASSRGSRQDQETQYF	TGTGCCAGCAGCAGGGGGAGTAGACAGGACCAAGAGACCCAGTACTTC
-	-	TRBJ2-1	TRBV9	CASSPRTATYNEQFF	TGTGCCAGCAGCCCTAGGACAGCAACCTACAATGAGCAGTTCTTC
-	-	TRBJ1-2	TRBV19	CASSIDLFTTGGGYTF	TGTGCCAGTAGTATAGATCTATTTACGACGGGCGGGGGCTACACCTTC
few	TRBD1	TRBJ1-1	TRBV7-9	CASSPGQDTEAFF	TGTGCCAGCAGCCCTGGACAGGACACTGAAGCTTTCTTT
-	-	TRBJ2-1	TRBV7-9	CASSLGLSNYNEQFF	TGTGCCAGCAGCTTAGGTCTATCAAACTACAATGAGCAGTTCTTC
-	TRBD2	TRBJ2-3	TRBV13	CASSLRTSLADTQYF	TGTGCCAGCAGCCTTCGGACTAGCTTGGCAGATACGCAGTATTTT
once	-	TRBJ2-2	TRBV30	CAQGTGELFF	TGTGCCCAGGGGACCGGGGAGCTGTTTTTT
-	TRBD1	TRBJ1-2	TRBV19	CASSIEAGGNYGYTF	TGTGCCAGTAGTATAGAGGCAGGGGGAAACTATGGCTACACCTTC
-	TRBD1	TRBJ1-5	TRBV7-3	CASSLTYGQGLNQPQHF	TGTGCCAGCAGCTTAACTTACGGACAGGGCCTCAATCAGCCCCAGCATTTT
-	-	TRBJ2-7	TRBV2	CASRMNSGYLTLEQYF	TGTGCCAGCAGAATGAATTCGGGATATTTAACTCTCGAGCAGTACTTC
-	-	TRBJ2-1	TRBV10-2	CASSESSGSSSFF	TGCGCCAGCAGTGAGTCGTCAGGAAGTAGTTCATTCTTC
-	TRBD2	TRBJ2-5	TRBV11-3	CASSSTAGAETQYF	TGTGCCAGCAGCTCTACAGCGGGAGCGGAGACCCAGTACTTC
-	TRBD1	TRBJ1-1	TRBV7-2	CASSWRQGGNTEAFF	TGTGCCAGCAGCTGGAGACAGGGCGGGAACACTGAAGCTTTCTTT
medium-sized	TRBD1	TRBJ2-1	TRBV29-1	CSVDQGAGEQFF	TGCAGCGTTGACCAGGGGGCGGGTGAGCAGTTCTTC
once	-	TRBJ2-1	TRBV19	CASSIDRGNNEQFF	TGTGCCAGTAGTATAGATAGGGGGAACAATGAGCAGTTCTTC
-	-	TRBJ1-1	TRBV11-3	CASSLGGENTEAFF	TGTGCCAGCAGCTTAGGCGGGGAGAACACTGAAGCTTTCTTT
-	-	TRBJ2-2	TRBV9	CASSAGTQTPGELFF	TGTGCCAGCAGCGCCGGGACTCAGACGCCCGGGGAGCTGTTTTTT
-	TRBD1	TRBJ2-1	TRBV5-1	CASSQQGVGVHSYNEQFF	TGCGCCAGCAGCCAACAGGGGGTTGGCGTCCACTCCTACAATGAGCAGTTCTTC
-	TRBD1	TRBJ1-4	TRBV27	CASRPTGGNEKLFF	TGTGCCAGCAGGCCTACAGGGGGTAATGAAAAACTGTTTTTT
-	-	TRBJ2-1	TRBV19	CASLPSTGRGNEQFF	TGTGCCAGTCTCCCCTCCACAGGGAGGGGGAATGAGCAGTTCTTC
-	TRBD2	TRBJ2-3	TRBV5-4	CASSMGLAGPSTDTQYF	TGTGCCAGCAGCATGGGACTAGCGGGACCGAGCACAGATACGCAGTATTTT